The 15 T cell receptor beta chains in this list originate from one sample, sequenced in a study of shared clonotypes between healthy human individuals. TCRdb's table, derived via immunoSEQ multiplex PCR, lists solely in-frame clones and lacks some. The sample records 2 million to 2.5 million clones, 90% to 95% being singletons. The sample taken for sequencing was naive CD4+ T cells from PBMCs. The subset was: CD45RA+ positively selected. The receptors were sampled from a man in his late teens or twenties in good health. Some clones in this sample may be carry-over from other donors' samples.

The chain recombines TRBV6-1 with TRBJ1-1; 7 positions match TRBD1. The germline V gene encodes CDR1 MNHNS and CDR2 SASEGT. The CDR3 has 13 amino acids. Trimming at V came to 10 bases and at J to 0 bases, leaving 5 bases not matched to a gene. The CDR3 DNA reads as TGTGCCATCCAGACAGGGATGAACACTGAAGCTTTCTTT. Encoded protein: CAIQTGMNTEAFF.

The rearrangement joins TRBV18 to TRBJ1-1; tentative D call: TRBD1 (6 bases). The V gene lost 3 bases and the J gene lost 1 base, with 15 bases spanning the gap. The CDR3 has 16 residues. Germline CDR1 is KGHSH and CDR2 is LQKENI. The CDR3 region is CASSPAGAGGNTEAFF. As DNA, the CDR3 is TGTGCCAGCTCACCCGCGGGGGCGGGGGGGAACACTGAAGCTTTCTTT.

The chain is built from TRBV30 and TRBJ1-5; 9 nucleotides align to TRBD1. Germline V gives CDR1 GTSNPN, CDR2 SVGIG (reference sequence). The CDR3 is made up of 16 amino acids. J was trimmed by 6 bases and V by 0 bases; bases with no gene match: 9. The CDR3 DNA reads TGTGCCTGGAGTGTAGGCGGGACAGGGTTCGTTCAGCCCCAGCATTTT. It codes for CAWSVGGTGFVQPQHF.

Of note for this clone: The sample holds other DNA sequences that translate to the same CDR3. The rearrangement links TRBV9 to TRBJ2-7; D is possibly TRBD1 (6 bases). The CDR3 is 14 residues long. Germline loops: CDR1 SGDLS, CDR2 YYNGEE. V was shortened by 3 bases and J by 0 bases, with 10 bases between the two germline ends. CDR3: CASSEGQTSYEQYF. CDR3 sequence (DNA): TGTGCCAGCAGCGAAGGACAGACCTCCTACGAGCAGTACTTC.

CDR3 in DNA: TGTGCCAGCAGGGGCGGGACTTCCAGCTCCTACGAGCAGTACTTC. Translation gives CASRGGTSSSYEQYF. The chain uses TRBV28 and TRBJ2-7; tentatively, D is TRBD2 (6 bases). Germline V gene sequence: CDR1 MDHEN, CDR2 SYDVKM. Trimming pared 6 bases from V and 0 bases from J, leaving 15 bases between. The CDR3 contains 15 residues.

Notes on this clone: Within the sample, other DNA sequences also encode this same CDR3. The chain links TRBV5-4 to TRBJ2-3, with D unresolved. Trimming removed 1 base from V and 6 bases from J, with 3 bases in between. The CDR3 is 11 amino acids. Per germline, CDR1 SGHNT and CDR2 YYREEE (reference sequence). CDR3 in DNA: TGTGCCAGCAGCTTGAGCGATACGCAGTATTTT. Its protein product is CASSLSDTQYF. Complete variable domain (other parts from reference TRBV5-4 and TRBJ2-3): ETGVTQSPTHLIKTRGQQVTLRCSSQSGHNTVSWYQQALGQGPQFIFQYYREEENGRGNFPPRFSGLQFPNYSSELNVNALELDDSALYLCASSLSDTQYFGPGTRLTVL.

The gene calls are TRBV7-9 and TRBJ2-7; D gene ambiguous. This CDR3 region has 13 residues. Trimming took 2 bases from V and 1 from J, leaving 6 bases between them. CDR1 SEHNR and CDR2 FQNEAQ come from the germline V gene (reference sequence). The CDR3 region is CASSLPRSYEQYF. CDR3 nucleotides: TGTGCCAGCAGCTTACCCAGGTCCTACGAGCAGTACTTC. Looking up the rest from reference TRBV7-9 and TRBJ2-7 gives the full variable domain: DTGVSQNPRHKITKRGQNVTFRCDPISEHNRLYWYRQTLGQGPEFLTYFQNEAQLEKSRLLSDRFSAERPKGSFSTLEIQRTEQGDSAMYLCASSLPRSYEQYFGPGTRLTVT.

This sequence joins TRBV30 and TRBJ2-1, with D perhaps matching TRBD1 or TRBD2 (5 bases each). CDR3 length: 19 residues. Germline V lookup: CDR1 GTSNPN, CDR2 SVGIG (reference sequence). The germline V and J ends were trimmed by 0 bases and 1 base, with 22 bases remaining between them. CDR3 nucleotides: TGTGCCTGGAGTGTAGGTGTGGGGCGGGCGACCGTTTCCTACAATGAGCAGTTCTTC. Amino acids: CAWSVGVGRATVSYNEQFF.

As regards this clone: In the same sample, other DNA sequences code for this CDR3. The chain joins TRBV7-3 to TRBJ2-6, with D possibly being TRBD2 (6 bases). Deletions cut 0 bases from V and 2 bases from J, with 8 bases between. Germline V gives CDR1 SGHTA, CDR2 FQGTGA. The CDR3 is 16 residues long. The CDR3 region has the DNA TGTGCCAGCAGCTTAACGGGCGGGGCTGGGGCCAACGTCCTGACTTTC. Protein: CASSLTGGAGANVLTF.

This chain links TRBV5-6 with TRBJ2-1; no definite D call. This CDR3 region has 17 residues. V lost 0 bases, J lost 0 bases, and 13 bases lay in between. Germline CDR1 reads SGHDT; CDR2 reads YYEEEE. The CDR3 reads CASSLALSVSSYNEQFF. For the CDR3, the DNA is TGTGCCAGCAGCTTGGCCCTCTCCGTCAGCTCCTACAATGAGCAGTTCTTC.

This chain connects TRBV5-5 to TRBJ1-2; TRBD1 matches 12 bases. V shed 3 bases, J shed 6 bases, and the junction held 9 bases outside the gene matches. Germline CDR1 SGHKS, CDR2 YYEKEE (reference sequence). The CDR3 sequence is 16 residues long. CDR3 region: CASSSIGTGGNHGYTF. The CDR3 DNA is TGTGCCAGCAGCTCAATCGGGACAGGGGGCAATCATGGCTACACCTTC.

As regards this clone: Other DNA sequences within the sample encode an identical CDR3. V usage is TRBV6-6 and J usage is TRBJ1-5; D is uncertain. The CDR3 has 12 amino acids. The germline V gene has CDR1 MNHNY and CDR2 SVGAGI (reference sequence). V was shortened by 6 bases and J by 5 bases, with 8 bases between the two germline ends. This CDR3 is CASRPGDQPQHF. The CDR3 coding sequence is TGTGCCAGCAGGCCGGGAGATCAGCCCCAGCATTTT.

This sequence joins TRBV5-1 and TRBJ2-3, with 13 bases matching TRBD2. Trimming removed 4 bases from V and 6 bases from J; junction bases left unmatched: 11. This CDR3 spans 17 amino acids. Germline V gene sequence: CDR1 SGHRS, CDR2 YFSETQ. As DNA, the CDR3 is TGCGCCAGCAGCCGCGGGACTAGCGGGATGCCCGGGGATACGCAGTATTTT. Its translation: CASSRGTSGMPGDTQYF.

V and J are TRBV28 and TRBJ1-3; D may be TRBD1 (5 bases). V was shortened by 5 bases and J by 9 bases, with 17 bases between the two germline ends. The CDR3 has 14 residues. Germline V gene sequence: CDR1 MDHEN, CDR2 SYDVKM. CDR3 coding DNA: TGTGCCAGCAGTCGCAGGGAAGGTGGTCCCACCATATATTTT. Translating gives CASSRREGGPTIYF.

The chain links TRBV29-1 to TRBJ2-1; 8 nucleotides match TRBD2. J gave up 10 bases and V 4 bases, and 9 bases lay outside the gene matches. The CDR3 spans 13 residues. From germline, CDR1 is SQVTM and CDR2 ANQGSEA. CDR3 loop: CSVATSGGGEQFF. The DNA of the CDR3 is TGCAGCGTTGCCACTAGCGGAGGAGGGGAGCAGTTCTTC.